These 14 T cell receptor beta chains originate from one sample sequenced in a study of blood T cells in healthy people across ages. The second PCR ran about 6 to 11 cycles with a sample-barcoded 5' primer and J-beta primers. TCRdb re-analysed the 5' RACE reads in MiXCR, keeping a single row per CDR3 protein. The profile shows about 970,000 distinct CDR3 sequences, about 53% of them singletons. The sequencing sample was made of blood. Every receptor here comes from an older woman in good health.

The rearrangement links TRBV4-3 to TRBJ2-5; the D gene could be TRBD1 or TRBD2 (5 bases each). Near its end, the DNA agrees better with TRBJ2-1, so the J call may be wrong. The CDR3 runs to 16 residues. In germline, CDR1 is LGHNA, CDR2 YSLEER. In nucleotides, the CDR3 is TGCGCCAGCAGCCAAGAATTCCTTCGGGGCGCAGAGACCCAGTTCTTC. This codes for CASSQEFLRGAETQFF.

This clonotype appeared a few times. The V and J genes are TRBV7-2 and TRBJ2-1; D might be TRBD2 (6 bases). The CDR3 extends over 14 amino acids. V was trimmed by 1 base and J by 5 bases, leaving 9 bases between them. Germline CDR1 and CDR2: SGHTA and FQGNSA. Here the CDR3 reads CASSLDWTNNEQFF. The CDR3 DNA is TGTGCCAGCAGCTTAGATTGGACTAACAATGAGCAGTTCTTC.

DNA for the CDR3: TGTGCCAGCAGTCCCCATGCCTCTGGGGCCAACGTCCTGACTTTC. This gives the protein CASSPHASGANVLTF. The V call is TRBV27, the J call TRBJ2-6; the D is unclear. The germline V gene encodes CDR1 MNHEY and CDR2 SMNVEV (reference sequence). The CDR3 has 15 amino acids. V was cut by 5 bases and J by 0 bases, with 8 bases left in between. Full variable domain (missing parts from reference TRBV27 and TRBJ2-6): EAQVTQNPRYLITVTGKKLTVTCSQNMNHEYMSWYRQDPGLGLRQIYYSMNVEVTDKGDVPEGYKVSRKEKRNFPLILESPSPNQTSLYFCASSPHASGANVLTFGAGSRLTVL.

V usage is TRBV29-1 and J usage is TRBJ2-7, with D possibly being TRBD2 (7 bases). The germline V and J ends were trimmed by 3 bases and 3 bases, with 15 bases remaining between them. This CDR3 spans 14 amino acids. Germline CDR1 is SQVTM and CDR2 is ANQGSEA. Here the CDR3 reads CSVDEGGLGYEQYF. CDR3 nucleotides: TGCAGCGTTGATGAGGGGGGGCTCGGCTACGAGCAGTACTTC.

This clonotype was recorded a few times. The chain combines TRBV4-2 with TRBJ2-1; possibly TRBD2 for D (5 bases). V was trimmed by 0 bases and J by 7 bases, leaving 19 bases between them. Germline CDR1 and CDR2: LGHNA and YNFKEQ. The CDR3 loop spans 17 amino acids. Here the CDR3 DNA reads TGTGCCAGCAGCCAAGAGGCTAGCCGAGGCGGAAGGAATGAGCAGTTCTTC. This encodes CASSQEASRGGRNEQFF.

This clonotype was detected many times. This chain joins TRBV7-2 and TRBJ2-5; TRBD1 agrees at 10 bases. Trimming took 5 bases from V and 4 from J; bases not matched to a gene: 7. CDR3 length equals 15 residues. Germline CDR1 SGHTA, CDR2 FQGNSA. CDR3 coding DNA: TGTGCCAGCAGCCTCCCGACAGGGGGCAGAGAGACCCAGTACTTC. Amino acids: CASSLPTGGRETQYF.

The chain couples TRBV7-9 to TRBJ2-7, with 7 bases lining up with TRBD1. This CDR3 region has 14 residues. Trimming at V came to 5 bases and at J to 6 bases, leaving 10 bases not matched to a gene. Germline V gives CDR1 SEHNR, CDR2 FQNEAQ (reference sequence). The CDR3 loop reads CASSKTGAAAEQYF. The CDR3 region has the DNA TGTGCCAGCAGCAAAACAGGGGCAGCGGCCGAGCAGTACTTC.

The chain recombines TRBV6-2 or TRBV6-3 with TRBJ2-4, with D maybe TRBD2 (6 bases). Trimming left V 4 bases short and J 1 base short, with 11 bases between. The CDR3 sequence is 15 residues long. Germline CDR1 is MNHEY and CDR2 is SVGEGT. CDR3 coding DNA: TGTGCCAGCAGTTCCGCCGGAGGGGCCAAAAACATTCAGTACTTC. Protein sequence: CASSSAGGAKNIQYF.

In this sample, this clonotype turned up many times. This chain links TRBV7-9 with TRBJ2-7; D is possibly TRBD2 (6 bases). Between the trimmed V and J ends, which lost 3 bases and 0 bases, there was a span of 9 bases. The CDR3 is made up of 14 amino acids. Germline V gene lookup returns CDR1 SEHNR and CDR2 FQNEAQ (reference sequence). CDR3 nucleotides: TGTGCCAGCAGCTTGGAGGGGCCCTCCTACGAGCAGTACTTC. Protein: CASSLEGPSYEQYF.

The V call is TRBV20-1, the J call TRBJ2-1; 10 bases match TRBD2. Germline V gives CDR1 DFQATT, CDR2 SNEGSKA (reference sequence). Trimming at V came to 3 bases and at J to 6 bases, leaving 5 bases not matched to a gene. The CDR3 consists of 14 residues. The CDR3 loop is CSASRSGRINEQFF. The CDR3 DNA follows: TGCAGTGCTAGTCGTAGCGGGAGGATCAATGAGCAGTTCTTC.

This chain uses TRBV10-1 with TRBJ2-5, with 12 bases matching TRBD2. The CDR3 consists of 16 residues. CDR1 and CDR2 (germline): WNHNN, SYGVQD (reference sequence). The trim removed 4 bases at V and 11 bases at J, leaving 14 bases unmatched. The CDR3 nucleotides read TGCGCCAGCAGTGGACTAGCGGGAGATATATTTGCTGAGCAGTACTTC. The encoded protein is CASSGLAGDIFAEQYF.

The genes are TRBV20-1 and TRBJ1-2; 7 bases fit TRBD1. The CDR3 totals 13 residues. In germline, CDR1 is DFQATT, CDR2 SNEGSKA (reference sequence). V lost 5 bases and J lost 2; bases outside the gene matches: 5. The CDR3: CSASQGRNYGYTF. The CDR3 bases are TGCAGTGCTTCACAGGGGAGGAACTATGGCTACACCTTC.

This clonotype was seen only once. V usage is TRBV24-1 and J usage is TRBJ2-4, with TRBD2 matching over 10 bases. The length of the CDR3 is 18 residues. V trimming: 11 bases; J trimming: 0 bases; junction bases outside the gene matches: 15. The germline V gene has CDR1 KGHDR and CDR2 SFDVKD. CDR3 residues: CAILAGGARYLAKNIQYF. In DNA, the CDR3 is TGTGCCATCTTAGCGGGAGGCGCACGGTATCTAGCCAAAAACATTCAGTACTTC.

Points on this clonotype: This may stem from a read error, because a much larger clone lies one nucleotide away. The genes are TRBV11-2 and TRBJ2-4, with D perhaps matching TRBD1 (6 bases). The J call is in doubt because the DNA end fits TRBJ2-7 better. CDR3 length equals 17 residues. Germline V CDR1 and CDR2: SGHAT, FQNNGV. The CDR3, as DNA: TGTGCCAGCAGCCCCAATCGACAGGCGATTAGCCCCTACGAGCAGTACTTC. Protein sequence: CASSPNRQAISPYEQYF.